This entry features one T cell receptor (beta chain) sequence. Its antigen is not known. The CDR3 is 16 residues long. Germline V lookup: CDR1 SGHVS, CDR2 FNYEAQ. V lost 4 bases, J lost 2 bases, and 17 bases lay in between. Every subset's genomic DNA went evenly onto several immunoSEQ plates. Authors' processing steps: For the immunoSEQ data, sequences were junction-only without quality scores, so filtering differed. Clones were read by immunoSEQ multiplex PCR, and TCRdb kept only the in-frame ones, dropping some. V, J and clone size are those of that table, while D and trimming were read from the DNA. The table includes millions of clones, roughly 95% detected once. These data originate in a study of shared clonotypes between healthy human individuals. Naive-designated CD8 cells lacked CD45RO, were positively enriched for CCR7, and omitted terminally differentiated effector memory CD45RA+ cells. Study-level findings and limits: Since donors were few, the genetic and exposure-history diversity represented was limited.

V is TRBV7-6 and J is TRBJ2-5; a weak D match, TRBD2 (8 bases). Sequencing was done on a sample of naive CD8+ T cells sorted from blood. The origin of this receptor is a man between 18 and 35 years old in good health. CDR3 bases: TGTGCCAGCAGCTCCCGGGAGGGGGCGTTTCAAGAGACCCAGTACTTC. Translation: CASSSREGAFQETQYF.